This T cell receptor beta chain was sequenced for a study of T-cell memory formation after mild COVID-19. Study-level background: Largely, TCR clusters stayed within a single donor. Whole-study results and caveats: Day 15 to 85 contracting clones showed balanced CD4/CD8; later expanders leaned CD4+. CD4+ clones that contracted lay mainly in CM and EM; CD8+ ones lay in EMRA.

For this clonotype: As yet, its antigen is unknown.

TCRdb passed the 5' RACE reads through MiXCR, listing each CDR3 protein once. The table records about 270,000 distinct CDR3 sequences, more than 15% of them present only once. CDR1 and CDR2 (germline): LNHDA, SQIVND (reference sequence). The CDR3 runs 12 residues. V was trimmed by 4 bases and J by 7 bases, leaving 10 bases between them. The chain recombines TRBV19 with TRBJ1-1; D gene ambiguous. The TCR was taken from a man aged 18 to 30 who had mild COVID-19 (a few samples of this study predate the infection). Cell type and time point are not known. The material sequenced was PBMCs or a T cell subset sorted from them (not recorded which). CDR3 loop: CASSRGNLEAFF. CDR3 DNA sequence: TGTGCCAGTAGTAGGGGAAACCTTGAAGCTTTCTTT. Variable domain in full (rest from reference TRBV19 and TRBJ1-1): DGGITQSPKYLFRKEGQNVTLSCEQNLNHDAMYWYRQDPGQGLRLIYYSQIVNDFQKGDIAEGYSVSREKKESFPLTVTSAQKNPTAFYLCASSRGNLEAFFGQGTRLTVV.